This TCR beta chain was captured by sequencing in a study of T-cell reconstitution after alpha-beta-depleted transplantation in children. The TCRbeta library incorporated unique molecular identifiers. TCRdb passed the PCR reads through MiXCR, listing each CDR3 protein once. Of nearly 550,000 distinct CDR3 sequences in the sample, 18% were seen once. The germline gives CDR1 MNHNS, CDR2 SASEGT. This CDR3 has 14 amino acids. Trimming took 6 bases from V and 2 from J, leaving 11 bases between them. There are a few counts of this clonotype. V and J are TRBV6-1 and TRBJ2-1, with unresolved D. The starting material was PBMCs from the stem cell graft donor, obtained from the stem cell graft. The receptor's source is a human donor who donated a stem cell graft to a child with acute lymphoblastic leukemia. The CDR3 DNA reads TGTGCCAGCAGGATTAGCCGGACCTACAATGAGCAGTTCTTC. Protein sequence: CASRISRTYNEQFF.